This T cell receptor beta chain was documented in a study of T cell clonotyping in hematopoietic cell transplantation. Recipient blood drawn about 28 days pretransplant and days 30, 100, 180 after. Study-wide points: Pathologically expanded recipient clonotypes increased progressively from day 30 to day 180 as diversity fell.

The CDR3 has 14 residues. The V and J ends lost 7 bases and 4 bases respectively, with 17 bases between them. Germline V lookup: CDR1 MDHEN, CDR2 SYDVKM. Using immunoSEQ multiplex PCR, the repertoire was profiled, and TCRdb retains in-frame clones only, with some absent. The table lists about 12,000 clones, 65% to 80% of them singletons, with roughly 14% in the top ten. As for this clone: Its antigen is currently unknown.

The TCR sequence derives from a male patient aged 55-69 years who had an allogeneic stem cell transplant from an unrelated donor, so the T cells may come from the graft donor. Some clones in this sample may be carry-over from other donors' samples. This chain links TRBV28 with TRBJ2-7, with TRBD2 as a possible D gene (6 bases). Material: peripheral blood mononuclear cells, obtained 180 days after allogeneic stem cell transplant. CDR3 residues: CASTRELRGYEQYF. CDR3 DNA sequence: TGTGCCAGCACCCGGGAGTTGCGAGGTTACGAGCAGTACTTC. The full variable domain, rest sourced from reference TRBV28 and TRBJ2-7, is DVKVTQSSRYLVKRTGEKVFLECVQDMDHENMFWYRQDPGLGLRLIYFSYDVKMKEKGDIPEGYSVSREKKERFSLILESASTNQTSMYLCASTRELRGYEQYFGPGTRLTVT.